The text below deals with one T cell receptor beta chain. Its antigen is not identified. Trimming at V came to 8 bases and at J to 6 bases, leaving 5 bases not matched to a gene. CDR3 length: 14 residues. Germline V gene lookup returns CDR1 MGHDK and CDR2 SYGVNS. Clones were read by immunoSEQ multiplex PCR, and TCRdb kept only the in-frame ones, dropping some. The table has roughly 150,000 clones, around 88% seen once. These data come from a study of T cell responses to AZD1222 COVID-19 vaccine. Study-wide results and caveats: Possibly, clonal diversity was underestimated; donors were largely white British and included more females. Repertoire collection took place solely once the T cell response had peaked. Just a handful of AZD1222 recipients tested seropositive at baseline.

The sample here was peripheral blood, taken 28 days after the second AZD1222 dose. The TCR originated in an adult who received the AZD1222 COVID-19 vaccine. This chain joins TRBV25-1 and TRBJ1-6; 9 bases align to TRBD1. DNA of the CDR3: TGTGCCAGCGGCGGGGACAGGGTTAATTCACCCCTCCACTTT. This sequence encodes CASGGDRVNSPLHF. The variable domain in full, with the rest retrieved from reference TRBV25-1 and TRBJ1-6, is EADIYQTPRYLVIGTGKKITLECSQTMGHDKMYWYQQDPGMELHLIHYSYGVNSTEKGDLSSESTVSRIRTEHFPLTLESARPSHTSQYLCASGGDRVNSPLHFGNGTRLTVT.